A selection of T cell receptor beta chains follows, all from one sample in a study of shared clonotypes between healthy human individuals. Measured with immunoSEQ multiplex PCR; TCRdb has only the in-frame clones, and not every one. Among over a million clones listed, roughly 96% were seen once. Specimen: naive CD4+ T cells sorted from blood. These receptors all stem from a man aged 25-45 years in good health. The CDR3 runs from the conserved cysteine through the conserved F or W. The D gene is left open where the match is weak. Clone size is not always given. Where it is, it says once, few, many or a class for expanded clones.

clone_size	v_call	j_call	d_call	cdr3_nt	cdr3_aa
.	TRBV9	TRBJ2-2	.	TGTGCCAGCAGCGTAGGGAACGGGGGATACACCGGGGAGCTGTTTTTT	CASSVGNGGYTGELFF
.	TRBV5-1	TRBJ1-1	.	TGCGCCAGCAGCTTGGGTAGGGATAACATCGGGTTCAACACTGAAGCTTTCTTT	CASSLGRDNIGFNTEAFF
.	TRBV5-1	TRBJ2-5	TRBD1	TGCGCCAGCAGACAGACAGGGGCAATCCTGGAACGAAAGGGACAAGAGACCCAGTACTTC	CASRQTGAILERKGQETQYF
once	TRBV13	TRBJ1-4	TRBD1	TGTGCCAGCAGCCCCGGACAGGTGGGAGAAAAACTGTTTTTT	CASSPGQVGEKLFF
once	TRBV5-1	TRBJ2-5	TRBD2	TGCGCCAGCAGCCCCGGGACTAGCGGGAGGGCGGCGAAAAGTTGGACCCAGTACTTC	CASSPGTSGRAAKSWTQYF
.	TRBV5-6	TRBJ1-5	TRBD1	TGTGCCAGCAGCTTGGGGGACAGGGCGTATCAGCCCCAGCATTTT	CASSLGDRAYQPQHF
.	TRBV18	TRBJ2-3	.	TGTGCCAGCTCAAGTAGGTCCAGGCCAGATACGCAGTATTTT	CASSSRSRPDTQYF
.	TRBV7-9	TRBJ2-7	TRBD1	TGTGCCAGCAGCACTACAGGGGTTAGGCCCTACGAGCAGTACTTC	CASSTTGVRPYEQYF
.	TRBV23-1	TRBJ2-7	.	TGCGCCAGCAGTCAATCCGGGCACGAGCAGTACTTC	CASSQSGHEQYF
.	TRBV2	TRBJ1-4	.	TGTGCCAGCAGCTTGACTTGGGAAAAACTGTTTTTT	CASSLTWEKLFF
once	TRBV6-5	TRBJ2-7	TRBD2	TGTGCCAGCAGTTACGACCCAACTAGCGTTCACGAGCAGTACTTC	CASSYDPTSVHEQYF
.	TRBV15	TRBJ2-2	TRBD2	TGTGCCACCAGCAGGGTGTCGGGGGGTAGCCCCGGGGAGCTGTTTTTT	CATSRVSGGSPGELFF
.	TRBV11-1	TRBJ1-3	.	TGTGCCAGCAGCAGGGAGCTCTCTGGAAACACCATATATTTT	CASSRELSGNTIYF
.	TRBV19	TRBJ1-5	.	TGTGCCAGTAGCACGGAAACGGGACACCCTAGCAATCAGCCCCAGCATTTT	CASSTETGHPSNQPQHF
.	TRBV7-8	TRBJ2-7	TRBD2	TGTGCCAGCACTCCCCTTTCGAGACTAGCGGGGGGCTCCTACGAGCAGTACTTC	CASTPLSRLAGGSYEQYF
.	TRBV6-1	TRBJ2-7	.	TGTGCCAGCAGTGAAATGGAGGTTGCTGGCCACGAGCAGTACTTC	CASSEMEVAGHEQYF
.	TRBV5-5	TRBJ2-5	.	TGTGCCAGCAGCCGGGGCAGTATGGAGACCCAGTACTTC	CASSRGSMETQYF
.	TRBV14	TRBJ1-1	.	TGTGCCAGCAGCCAAGTTCGGGGGGCTGGAGCTTTCTTT	CASSQVRGAGAFF
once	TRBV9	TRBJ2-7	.	TGTGCCAGCAGCGTAGATGGGACAACCTACGAGCAGTACTTC	CASSVDGTTYEQYF
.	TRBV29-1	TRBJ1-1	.	TGCAGCGTCTCCCGGCTAGGGGACACTGAAGCTTTCTTT	CSVSRLGDTEAFF
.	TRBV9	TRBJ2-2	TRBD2	TGTGCCAGCAGCGTAGTTTTAGGACCGGGACTAGCGGACGGGGAGCTGTTTTTT	CASSVVLGPGLADGELFF
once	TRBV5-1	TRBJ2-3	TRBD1	TGCGCCAGCACCCGGACAGGGATCACAGATACGCAGTATTTT	CASTRTGITDTQYF
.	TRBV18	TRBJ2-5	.	TGTGCCAGCTCAACGTACCAAGAGACCCAGTACTTC	CASSTYQETQYF
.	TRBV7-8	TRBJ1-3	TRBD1	TGTGCCAGCAGCGACCGGGACAGGGTCGCCGGAAACACCATATATTTT	CASSDRDRVAGNTIYF
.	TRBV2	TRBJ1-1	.	TGTGCCAGCAGTGTGAGGGACCGATACACTGAAGCTTTCTTT	CASSVRDRYTEAFF
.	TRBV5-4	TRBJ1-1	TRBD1	TGTGCCAGCAGAGGCGGGACAGGGGCAGGGAGTGAAGCTTTCTTT	CASRGGTGAGSEAFF
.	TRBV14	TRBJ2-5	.	TGTGCCAGCAGCCGGGGATGGTACCAAGAGACCCAGTACTTC	CASSRGWYQETQYF
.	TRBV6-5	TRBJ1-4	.	TGTGCCAGCAGTTACCTCCGGGGGGAAAAACTGTTTTTT	CASSYLRGEKLFF
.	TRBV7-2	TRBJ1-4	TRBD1	TGTGCCAGCAGGGAGGACAGGTTCTATGAAAAACTGTTTTTT	CASREDRFYEKLFF
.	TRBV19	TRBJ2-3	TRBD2	TGTGCCAGTAGTAGAACTAGCGGGAAACGCACAGATACGCAGTATTTT	CASSRTSGKRTDTQYF
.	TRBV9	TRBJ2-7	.	TGTGCCAGCAGCGTAGAACCAGCTAGTTCCCCCTACGAGCAGTACTTC	CASSVEPASSPYEQYF
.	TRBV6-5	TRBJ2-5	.	TGTGCCAGCACCACAGGGATCGGGGAGACCCAGTACTTC	CASTTGIGETQYF
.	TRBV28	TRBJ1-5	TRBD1	TGTGCCAGCAGTTTAGGGGACAGGCCCAATCAGCCCCAGCATTTT	CASSLGDRPNQPQHF
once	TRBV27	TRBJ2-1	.	TGTGCCAGCAGTTTAAGTGGATCTTCCTACAATGAGCAGTTCTTC	CASSLSGSSYNEQFF
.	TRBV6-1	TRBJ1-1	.	TGTGCCAGCAAGGCGAACACTGAAGCTTTCTTT	CASKANTEAFF
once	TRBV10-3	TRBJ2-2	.	TGTGCCATCAGTGGGCAGGGTTCCGGGGAGCTGTTTTTT	CAISGQGSGELFF
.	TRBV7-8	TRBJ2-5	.	TGTGCCAGCAGCTTATCTGGTACTCGCGCAACCAATAAAGAGACCCAGTACTTC	CASSLSGTRATNKETQYF
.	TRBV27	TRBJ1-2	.	TGTGCCAGCAGTTTCCAAGGGAACTATGGCTACACCTTC	CASSFQGNYGYTF
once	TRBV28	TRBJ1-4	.	TGTGCCAGCAGTAGAGGACAGAGGGATGAAAAACTGTTTTTT	CASSRGQRDEKLFF
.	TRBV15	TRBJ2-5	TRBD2	TGTGCCACCAGCAGAGATCGGACTAGCGGGAGGCTGTTCGGGGTACAAGAGACCCAGTACTTC	CATSRDRTSGRLFGVQETQYF
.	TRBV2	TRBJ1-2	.	TGTGCCAGCAGAACGACCGGGGGGATCTATGGCTACACCTTC	CASRTTGGIYGYTF
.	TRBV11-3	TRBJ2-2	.	TGTGCCAGCAGCTTAAACGGGAGAGGTTCCGGGGAGCTGTTTTTT	CASSLNGRGSGELFF
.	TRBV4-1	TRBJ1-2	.	TGCGCCAGCAGCGGCGGACAGCCTTTCTATGGCTACACCTTC	CASSGGQPFYGYTF
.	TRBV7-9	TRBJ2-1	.	TGTGCCAGCAGCCGGCCCCAGAGCTCCTACAATGAGCAGTTCTTC	CASSRPQSSYNEQFF
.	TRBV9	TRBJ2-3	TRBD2	TGTGCCAGCAGCTTGAGCGGGAGTGGGAATACGCAGTATTTT	CASSLSGSGNTQYF
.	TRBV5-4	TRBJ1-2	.	TGTGCCAGCAGCGGCCCTAACTATGGCTACACCTTC	CASSGPNYGYTF
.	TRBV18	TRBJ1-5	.	TGTGCCAGCTCACCACAAGGCAGGCTAGAAAAGCCCCAGCATTTT	CASSPQGRLEKPQHF
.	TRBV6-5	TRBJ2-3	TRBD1	TGTGCCAGCAGTTACCGGGACAGGGTAACAGATACGCAGTATTTT	CASSYRDRVTDTQYF
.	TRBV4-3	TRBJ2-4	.	TGCGCCAGCAGCCAAGATGACGGAAACATTCAGTACTTC	CASSQDDGNIQYF
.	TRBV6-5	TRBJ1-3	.	TGTGCCAGCAGTTACTCTGAGGGATCCGGAAACACCATATATTTT	CASSYSEGSGNTIYF
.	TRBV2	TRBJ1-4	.	TGTGCCAGCAGTGCGTCCGCCTTAGAACTGTTTTTT	CASSASALELFF